The 20 T cell receptor beta chains in this list originate from one sample, sequenced in a study of CD8 T cells in Susac syndrome. With random hexamers, reverse transcription was performed on about 0.5 to 1 ug of RNA. One entry per CDR3 protein results from TCRdb running MiXCR on the immunoSEQ multiplex PCR reads. The sample shows approximately 190,000 distinct CDR3 sequences, approximately 93% of them seen only once. Sequenced material: CD4+ T cells from PBMCs. Source of these receptors: a human donor in good health.

The V call is TRBV25-1, the J call TRBJ1-1; no definite D call. Germline lookup yields CDR1 MGHDK and CDR2 SYGVNS. This CDR3 region has 13 residues. Trimming cost V 4 bases and J 2 bases, with 8 bases left between them. In DNA, the CDR3 is TGTGCCAGCAGTGTGAAGTTAAACACTGAAGCTTTCTTT. It specifies CASSVKLNTEAFF.

This clonotype has just a few counts. V is TRBV6-1 and J is TRBJ2-4; D remains unclear. The V gene's germline CDR1 is MNHNS and CDR2 SASEGT. The CDR3 contains 11 residues. Trimming left V 7 bases short and J 6 bases short, with 7 bases between. The CDR3: CASNSGNIQYF. In DNA, the CDR3 is TGTGCCAGCAACTCAGGAAACATTCAGTACTTC.

This chain joins TRBV27 and TRBJ1-1, with TRBD1 identical over 9 bases. The CDR3 has 16 residues. Germline V lookup: CDR1 MNHEY, CDR2 SMNVEV (reference sequence). Trimming cost V 7 bases and J 9 bases; bases outside gene matches: 18. This chain's CDR3 is CASTQGTGFYLRKAFF. CDR3 coding DNA: TGTGCCAGCACCCAGGGGACAGGGTTCTACCTGAGAAAAGCTTTCTTT.

J is TRBJ2-2 and V is TRBV20-1; no clear D. The CDR3 loop spans 14 amino acids. Germline CDR1 is DFQATT and CDR2 is SNEGSKA (reference sequence). The germline V and J ends were trimmed by 1 base and 5 bases, with 11 bases remaining between them. The CDR3 nucleotides read TGCAGTGCTAGAGGGCAGGCGAGTACCGGGGAGCTGTTTTTT. Its translation: CSARGQASTGELFF.

This sequence joins TRBV6-5 and TRBJ1-1; weak D call: TRBD1 (5 bases). The CDR3 sequence is 15 residues long. Trimming removed 6 bases at V and 3 bases at J, with 17 bases between. Germline CDR1 and CDR2: MNHEY and SVGAGI. CDR3 nucleotides: TGTGCCAGCAGCCCCAGGACAACTTCATACACTGAAGCTTTCTTT. Encoded protein: CASSPRTTSYTEAFF.

V is TRBV7-2 and J is TRBJ2-1; D is possibly TRBD1 or TRBD2 (6 bases each). CDR3 length equals 14 residues. Deletions cut 5 bases from V and 5 bases from J, with 13 bases between. Germline CDR1 reads SGHTA; CDR2 reads FQGNSA. In DNA, the CDR3 is TGTGCCAGCAGCCTAAAGGGGGGACACAATGAGCAGTTCTTC. Translated, it gives CASSLKGGHNEQFF.

This chain connects TRBV29-1 to TRBJ1-2; D is perhaps TRBD1 (5 bases). This CDR3 contains 14 residues. V was shortened by 5 bases and J by 2 bases, with 15 bases between the two germline ends. The V gene's germline CDR1 is SQVTM and CDR2 ANQGSEA. CDR3 sequence: CSVQKLQENYGYTF. In DNA form, the CDR3 reads TGCAGCGTTCAAAAACTACAGGAAAACTATGGCTACACCTTC.

The chain joins TRBV14 to TRBJ1-2, with a possible D match to TRBD1 (6 bases). Trimming removed 3 bases from V and 2 bases from J, with 16 bases in between. The CDR3 loop spans 16 amino acids. Germline V gene data show CDR1 as SGHDN and CDR2 as FVKESK. CDR3 amino acids: CASSHLQGRSNYGYTF. CDR3 sequence (DNA): TGTGCCAGCAGCCACTTACAGGGACGCTCCAACTATGGCTACACCTTC. Together with reference TRBV14 and TRBJ1-2, the CDR3 gives the full variable domain: EAGVTQFPSHSVIEKGQTVTLRCDPISGHDNLYWYRRVMGKEIKFLLHFVKESKQDESGMPNNRFLAERTGGTYSTLKVQPAELEDSGVYFCASSHLQGRSNYGYTFGSGTRLTVV.

This sequence joins TRBV6-5 and TRBJ1-1; 7 bases agree with TRBD1. Germline CDR1 MNHEY, CDR2 SVGAGI. This CDR3 spans 15 amino acids. J lost 5 bases, V lost 2 bases, and 8 bases had no gene match. This chain's CDR3 is CASSYVTGLRTEAFF. Here the CDR3 DNA reads TGTGCCAGCAGTTACGTGACAGGGCTCCGGACTGAAGCTTTCTTT.

The chain uses TRBV7-2 and TRBJ1-4, with D maybe TRBD1 (6 bases). The CDR3 consists of 15 residues. V was shortened by 2 bases and J by 8 bases, with 15 bases between the two germline ends. Germline V gene sequence: CDR1 SGHTA, CDR2 FQGNSA. The CDR3 coding sequence is TGTGCCAGCAGCTTATACAGTCAGGGGAACGAAAAACTGTTTTTT. Its translation: CASSLYSQGNEKLFF.

The chain links TRBV19 to TRBJ1-5, with a weak D call TRBD1 (6 bases). Per the germline V gene, CDR1 is LNHDA and CDR2 is SQIVND (reference sequence). V lost 1 base to trimming and J lost 3 bases, with 10 bases between them. The CDR3 has 15 amino acids. The CDR3 DNA reads as TGTGCCAGTAGTATAGGACAGGTGATCAATCAGCCCCAGCATTTT. This translates into CASSIGQVINQPQHF.

On this clonotype itself: At one boundary the junction diverges from the germline segment, which might be a read error. The chain employs TRBV5-4 and TRBJ1-6, with a tentative D call TRBD1 (6 bases). Looked up from germline, CDR1 is SGHNT and CDR2 is YYREEE (reference sequence). The CDR3 consists of 14 residues. This chain's CDR3 is CASTLGQGNSPLHF. DNA of the CDR3: TGTGCCAGCACCTTGGGACAAGGAAATTCACCCCTCCACTTT.

The chain uses TRBV19 and TRBJ2-2; TRBD1 aligns across 7 bases. Unmatched junction bases numbered 12, after V lost 7 bases and J lost 4 bases. This CDR3 contains 16 residues. The germline V gene encodes CDR1 LNHDA and CDR2 SQIVND (reference sequence). CDR3 sequence (DNA): TGTGCCAGTACCCCCCCCGGACAGGTGGGCACCGGGGAGCTGTTTTTT. Amino acids: CASTPPGQVGTGELFF.

The chain joins TRBV12-3 or TRBV12-4 to TRBJ1-1, with D possibly TRBD1 on 5 matching bases. V lost 1 base to trimming and J lost 7 bases, with 16 bases between them. The CDR3 has 15 residues. Here the CDR3 reads CASSLGHGRVGEAFF. Here the CDR3 DNA reads TGTGCCAGCAGTTTAGGTCATGGCAGGGTCGGTGAAGCTTTCTTT.

V and J are TRBV11-3 and TRBJ2-5; tentatively, D is TRBD1 (6 bases). Deletions cut 4 bases from V and 7 bases from J, with 13 bases between. CDR3 size: 13 residues. Germline-derived CDR1 and CDR2 are SGHNT and YENEEA. In DNA, the CDR3 is TGTGCCAGCAGCTCACAGGGATCCGGGACCCAGTACTTC. This encodes CASSSQGSGTQYF.

The rearrangement uses TRBV5-1 and TRBJ1-5; D is ambiguous. The germline V gene encodes CDR1 SGHRS and CDR2 YFSETQ. The CDR3 is 15 amino acids. V gave up 2 bases and J gave up 6 bases, with 15 bases separating them. The CDR3 here is CASSFGLAAGQPQHF. The CDR3 DNA is TGCGCCAGCAGCTTCGGTTTGGCAGCCGGTCAGCCCCAGCATTTT. Full variable domain (outside the CDR3, taken from reference TRBV5-1 and TRBJ1-5): KAGVTQTPRYLIKTRGQQVTLSCSPISGHRSVSWYQQTPGQGLQFLFEYFSETQRNKGNFPGRFSGRQFSNSRSEMNVSTLELGDSALYLCASSFGLAAGQPQHFGDGTRLSIL.

This clonotype was found a few times. This rearrangement joins TRBV30 to TRBJ2-7; D assignment may be TRBD1 or TRBD2 (5 bases each). In germline, CDR1 is GTSNPN, CDR2 SVGIG (reference sequence). V was shortened by 0 bases and J by 7 bases, with 13 bases between the two germline ends. This CDR3 has 13 amino acids. The CDR3, as DNA: TGTGCCTGGAGTGTAGAGGGGATGAGGGAGCAGTACTTC. Amino acid sequence: CAWSVEGMREQYF.

This chain connects TRBV19 to TRBJ2-1, with TRBD2 matching 8 bases. The CDR3 spans 17 residues. V dropped 2 bases and J dropped 7; count of bases not matched to a gene: 13. Germline lookup yields CDR1 LNHDA and CDR2 SQIVND (reference sequence). The CDR3, as DNA: TGTGCCAGTAGTATACCGGGAGCGGGGGCCGGGGGGAATGAGCAGTTCTTC. This codes for CASSIPGAGAGGNEQFF.

The chain links TRBV12-3 or TRBV12-4 to TRBJ2-3, with D perhaps assigned TRBD1 or TRBD2 (5 bases each). CDR3 length: 16 residues. V was clipped by 5 bases and J by 2 bases, with 17 bases between them. The CDR3 is CASSHYRGAPTDTQYF. DNA for the CDR3: TGTGCCAGCAGTCACTACCGAGGGGCACCCACAGATACGCAGTATTTT.

This clonotype was observed a few times. The chain combines TRBV6-5 with TRBJ1-2, with TRBD1 matching 7 bases. After removal of 4 bases from V and 5 bases from J, the junction contained 1 base not matched to a gene. The CDR3 contains 12 residues. In germline, CDR1 is MNHEY, CDR2 SVGAGI. CDR3 sequence (DNA): TGTGCCAGCAGTTCAGGGGGGTATGGCTACACCTTC. The encoded protein is CASSSGGYGYTF.